This passage covers 28 T cell receptor beta chains from one sample sequenced in a study of immune characterization of retroperitoneal liposarcoma. TCRdb reanalysed the PCR reads using MiXCR and keeps one entry per CDR3 protein. The sample includes some 9,300 distinct CDR3 sequences, 26% seen only once; the top ten take approximately 19%. Sequenced sample: blood. These receptors came from a male donor with retroperitoneal liposarcoma.

This clonotype is deemed medium-sized. This chain uses TRBV6-1 with TRBJ2-1, with TRBD2 matching 14 bases. The J call may be faulty, since TRBJ2-7 better matches the DNA end. Germline-derived CDR1 and CDR2 are MNHNS and SASEGT. The CDR3 is made up of 14 amino acids. The DNA for the CDR3 is TGTGCCAGCAAGACTAGCGGGGGGGCTCGTGAGCAGTACGTC. Residues: CASKTSGGAREQYV.

This clonotype was counted ten times or more. J is TRBJ2-1 and V is TRBV6-1; D is undetermined. The assigned J gene may be wrong: the sequence end matches TRBJ2-7 better. There are 13 residues in the CDR3. Germline V gene sequence: CDR1 MNHNS, CDR2 SASEGT. The chain's CDR3 is CASSAARSYEQYF. As DNA, the CDR3 is TGTGCCAGCAGTGCAGCACGCTCCTACGAGCAGTACTTC.

This clonotype is medium-sized by share. This rearrangement joins TRBV12-3 or TRBV12-4 to TRBJ1-6, with D tentatively TRBD1 (6 bases). The CDR3 covers 14 residues. Trimming pared 7 bases from V and 10 bases from J, leaving 17 bases between. CDR3 loop: CASTGGHHRSPLHF. The CDR3 DNA sequence: TGTGCCAGCACCGGGGGACATCACAGATCACCCCTCCACTTT.

Notes on this clonotype: In this CDR3 the conserved last residue, phenylalanine or tryptophan, is missing, so a read error is likely. This chain joins TRBV6-6 and TRBJ2-1, with D unresolved. The assigned J gene may be wrong: the sequence end matches TRBJ2-7 better. Per the germline V gene, CDR1 is MNHNY and CDR2 is SVGAGI (reference sequence). CDR3 size: 15 residues. The DNA for the CDR3 is TGTGCCAGCAGTCCGAACATACTAAGGCACTACGAGCAGTACTTA. Its protein is CASSPNILRHYEQYL.

This clonotype was seen a few times. The J gene is TRBJ1-5, the V gene TRBV6-1, with 7 nucleotides matching TRBD1. The CDR3 extends over 14 amino acids. Germline V CDR1 and CDR2: MNHNS, SASEGT. V was pared by 6 bases and J by 10 bases, with 12 bases of the junction left unmatched. The CDR3 DNA reads TGTGCCAGCAGCGCCGCCGGGACAGCCAGACCCCAGCATTTT. It specifies CASSAAGTARPQHF.

This clonotype is labeled medium-sized. V usage is TRBV6-1 and J usage is TRBJ2-3; TRBD2 aligns across 11 bases. In germline, CDR1 is MNHNS, CDR2 SASEGT. J lost 1 base, V lost 4 bases, and 1 base had no gene match. This CDR3 is 15 amino acids long. CDR3 nucleotides: TGTGCCAGCAGTGTGACTAGCGGGGGCACAGATACGCAGTATTTT. Its protein product is CASSVTSGGTDTQYF.

V and J are TRBV2 and TRBJ1-4, with TRBD1 identical over 7 bases. J was trimmed by 8 bases and V by 3 bases; bases with no gene match: 3. Germline V gives CDR1 SNHLY, CDR2 FYNNEI. The CDR3 covers 13 residues. CDR3 sequence: CASSETGREKLFF. The CDR3 region has the DNA TGTGCCAGCAGTGAGACAGGGAGGGAAAAACTGTTTTTT.

V gene TRBV27 combines with J gene TRBJ2-7, with unresolved D. The CDR3 sequence is 13 residues long. V lost 5 bases, J lost 4 bases, and 12 bases lay in between. Germline V gene data show CDR1 as MNHEY and CDR2 as SMNVEV (reference sequence). CDR3 DNA sequence: TGTGCCAGCAGTCCGGGTTCCCTTTACGAGCAGTACTTC. It yields the protein CASSPGSLYEQYF.

This clonotype was recorded once. The chain has TRBV5-1 and TRBJ2-1; 9 bases are a match to TRBD1. Germline values: CDR1 SGHRS, CDR2 YFSETQ. The CDR3 contains 14 residues. V trimming: 3 bases; J trimming: 10 bases; junction bases outside the gene matches: 8. CDR3 in amino acids: CASSSGTGFGEQFF. CDR3 DNA sequence: TGCGCCAGCAGCTCCGGGACAGGGTTTGGAGAGCAGTTCTTC.

The gene calls are TRBV10-3 and TRBJ2-2; 9 bases align to TRBD1. The CDR3 contains 15 residues. Trimming at V came to 9 bases and at J to 1 base, leaving 6 bases not matched to a gene. The V gene's germline CDR1 is ENHRY and CDR2 SYGVKD. Here the CDR3 DNA reads TGTGCCATAAGGACAGGGGAAAGGAACACCGGGGAGCTGTTTTTT. This translates into CAIRTGERNTGELFF.

The CDR3 loop is CASSQEGLETQYF. The CDR3 DNA follows: TGCGCCAGCAGCCAAGAGGGGTTGGAGACCCAGTACTTC. The gene calls are TRBV4-1 and TRBJ2-5; unclear D gene. Germline V CDR1 and CDR2: MGHRA, YSYEKL. V was clipped by 0 bases and J by 5 bases, with 7 bases between them. CDR3 length equals 13 residues.

The chain uses TRBV12-3 or TRBV12-4 and TRBJ1-6; 9 nucleotides agree with TRBD1. The length of the CDR3 is 13 residues. J lost 7 bases, V lost 7 bases, and 2 bases had no gene match. CDR3 nucleotide sequence: TGTGCCAGCACCGGGACAGGGAATTCACCCCTCCACTTT. The encoded protein is CASTGTGNSPLHF.

This chain connects TRBV7-2 to TRBJ2-1; TRBD2 matches at 11 bases. V lost 5 bases to trimming and J lost 4 bases; unmatched junction nucleotides: 10. There are 17 residues in the CDR3. CDR1 is SGHTA, CDR2 FQGNSA, per germline. The CDR3 region is CASSTLSGLAGYNEQFF. CDR3 in DNA: TGTGCCAGCAGCACCTTATCCGGACTAGCGGGTTACAATGAGCAGTTCTTC.

V gene TRBV6-1 combines with J gene TRBJ1-1; 8 positions agree with TRBD1. From germline, CDR1 is MNHNS and CDR2 SASEGT. J was trimmed by 7 bases and V by 6 bases; bases with no gene match: 10. The CDR3 is made up of 14 amino acids. CDR3 sequence reads: CASSLRTGQVEAFF. The CDR3 nucleotides are TGTGCCAGCAGCCTCAGGACAGGGCAAGTTGAAGCTTTCTTT.

This clonotype came up a few times. The CDR3 DNA reads TGTGCCAGCAGCCACGGCGGGGCTGAAAAACTGTTTTTT. Its translation is CASSHGGAEKLFF. J is TRBJ1-4 and V is TRBV5-6, with D tentatively TRBD1 (5 bases). The germline V gene encodes CDR1 SGHDT and CDR2 YYEEEE. Trimming took off 4 bases at V and 7 bases at J, with 11 bases between the two ends. The CDR3 spans 13 residues.

This clonotype is medium-sized in the sample. This chain uses TRBV7-2 with TRBJ1-5, with D unclear. Trimming stripped 0 bases from V and 2 bases from J, with 8 bases between. The length of the CDR3 is 15 residues. Germline CDR1 SGHTA, CDR2 FQGNSA. In nucleotides, the CDR3 is TGTGCCAGCAGCTTAGCCGGGTCGGGCAATCAGCCCCAGCATTTT. Its protein product is CASSLAGSGNQPQHF.

This clonotype occurred many times. The V gene is TRBV6-1, the J gene TRBJ2-2, with 7 bases aligning to TRBD1. Looked up from germline, CDR1 is MNHNS and CDR2 is SASEGT. CDR3 length: 16 residues. Trimming took 5 bases from V and 1 from J; bases not matched to a gene: 7. CDR3 nucleotide sequence: TGTGCCAGCAGTTATACAGGGGTCCTGAACACCGGGGAGCTGTTTTTT. It is translated as CASSYTGVLNTGELFF.

This clonotype was detected a few times. The chain recombines TRBV6-1 with TRBJ1-5; possible D gene TRBD1, 5 bases. The CDR3 runs 15 residues. CDR1 MNHNS and CDR2 SASEGT come from the germline V gene. V was shortened by 6 bases and J by 5 bases, with 17 bases between the two germline ends. The CDR3 sequence: CASSRGEVRDQPQHF. The DNA of the CDR3 is TGTGCCAGCAGCCGGGGGGAGGTCAGGGATCAGCCCCAGCATTTT.

This clonotype was counted a few times. The CDR3 DNA reads TGCGCCAGCAGCTTGGGCCAAGGATTAACAGATACGCAGTATTTT. It codes for CASSLGQGLTDTQYF. The chain employs TRBV5-1 and TRBJ2-3; D unclear. V lost 0 bases and J 3 bases, leaving 11 bases between the germline ends. Germline-derived CDR1 and CDR2 are SGHRS and YFSETQ. CDR3 length equals 15 residues. Full variable domain (rest looked up from reference TRBV5-1 and TRBJ2-3): KAGVTQTPRYLIKTRGQQVTLSCSPISGHRSVSWYQQTPGQGLQFLFEYFSETQRNKGNFPGRFSGRQFSNSRSEMNVSTLELGDSALYLCASSLGQGLTDTQYFGPGTRLTVL.

This clonotype showed up many times. A read error is possible here, since a much larger clone lies one base away. The J gene is TRBJ2-1, the V gene TRBV6-1; D might be TRBD1 (6 bases). Gene TRBJ2-7 matches the end of the DNA better, so the J call may be wrong. The CDR3 is 13 residues long. Germline V gene lookup returns CDR1 MNHNS and CDR2 SASEGT. The CDR3 is CASTRLGHNEQYF. The CDR3 DNA reads TGTGCCAGCACTAGGTTGGGACACAATGAGCAGTACTTC.

The J gene is TRBJ1-3, the V gene TRBV6-6; no definite D call. V lost 7 bases, J lost 7 bases, and 11 bases lay in between. This CDR3 region has 12 residues. The V gene's germline CDR1 is MNHNY and CDR2 SVGAGI (reference sequence). CDR3 in DNA: TGTGCCAGCATGAACCATGCTAACACCATATATTTT. Amino acids: CASMNHANTIYF.

Sample share makes this clonotype medium-sized. This chain links TRBV6-1 with TRBJ2-3; 10 positions agree with TRBD2. The V gene end was trimmed by 8 bases and the J gene end by 4 bases; junction bases not matched to a gene: 6. The CDR3 contains 14 residues. Per the germline V gene, CDR1 is MNHNS and CDR2 is SASEGT. The CDR3 loop reads CASLSGGAADTQYF. The CDR3 DNA is TGTGCCAGCCTGAGCGGGGGGGCGGCAGATACGCAGTATTTT.

The count of this clonotype is one. This chain joins TRBV4-3 and TRBJ2-5; TRBD1 aligns across 11 bases. CDR3 length: 17 residues. With 1 base clipped from V and 5 bases from J, the junction kept 9 bases outside the gene matches. Germline CDR1 and CDR2: LGHNA and YSLEER. The CDR3 DNA reads TGCGCCAGCAGCCAAGCCGGGGGGACAGGGGGATGGGAGACCCAGTACTTC. Protein: CASSQAGGTGGWETQYF.

This clonotype was found many times. The gene calls are TRBV6-1 and TRBJ2-1; no clear D gene. Germline V lookup: CDR1 MNHNS, CDR2 SASEGT. V lost 6 bases and J lost 7, with 4 bases in between. This CDR3 region has 10 residues. In DNA, the CDR3 is TGTGCCAGCAGGGGAAATGAGCAGTTCTTC. Amino acid sequence: CASRGNEQFF.

The V gene is TRBV29-1, the J gene TRBJ2-2, with D possibly TRBD1 on 6 matching bases. V was trimmed by 5 bases and J by 6 bases, leaving 13 bases between them. This CDR3 is built from 13 residues. Germline lookup yields CDR1 SQVTM and CDR2 ANQGSEA. CDR3 residues: CSVQRQDPGELFF. In DNA, the CDR3 is TGCAGCGTTCAACGACAGGACCCCGGGGAGCTGTTTTTT.

The chain has TRBV20-1 and TRBJ2-3, with D hard to call. The germline gives CDR1 DFQATT, CDR2 SNEGSKA (reference sequence). V gave up 4 bases and J gave up 0 bases, with 11 bases separating them. The CDR3 length is 14 residues. The CDR3 sequence is CSAIGPGSTDTQYF. For the CDR3, the DNA is TGCAGTGCTATAGGGCCCGGCAGCACAGATACGCAGTATTTT.

This clonotype rates as large (0.1 to 1%). The J gene is TRBJ2-1, the V gene TRBV27; TRBD1 is a possible D gene (6 bases). CDR1 and CDR2 (germline): MNHEY, SMNVEV (reference sequence). This CDR3 is built from 16 residues. V was shortened by 8 bases and J by 2 bases, with 19 bases between the two germline ends. The CDR3 region is CASQNSRGSTYNEQFF. In DNA, the CDR3 is TGTGCCAGCCAGAATTCCAGGGGATCGACCTACAATGAGCAGTTCTTC.

The rearrangement links TRBV6-5 to TRBJ2-1; 8 nucleotides line up with TRBD2. V lost 2 bases and J lost 10; bases outside the gene matches: 10. This CDR3 comprises 15 residues. The germline V gene encodes CDR1 MNHEY and CDR2 SVGAGI. CDR3 amino acids: CASSYAREGNYEQFF. The DNA of the CDR3 is TGTGCCAGCAGTTACGCTCGGGAGGGCAACTACGAGCAGTTCTTC.